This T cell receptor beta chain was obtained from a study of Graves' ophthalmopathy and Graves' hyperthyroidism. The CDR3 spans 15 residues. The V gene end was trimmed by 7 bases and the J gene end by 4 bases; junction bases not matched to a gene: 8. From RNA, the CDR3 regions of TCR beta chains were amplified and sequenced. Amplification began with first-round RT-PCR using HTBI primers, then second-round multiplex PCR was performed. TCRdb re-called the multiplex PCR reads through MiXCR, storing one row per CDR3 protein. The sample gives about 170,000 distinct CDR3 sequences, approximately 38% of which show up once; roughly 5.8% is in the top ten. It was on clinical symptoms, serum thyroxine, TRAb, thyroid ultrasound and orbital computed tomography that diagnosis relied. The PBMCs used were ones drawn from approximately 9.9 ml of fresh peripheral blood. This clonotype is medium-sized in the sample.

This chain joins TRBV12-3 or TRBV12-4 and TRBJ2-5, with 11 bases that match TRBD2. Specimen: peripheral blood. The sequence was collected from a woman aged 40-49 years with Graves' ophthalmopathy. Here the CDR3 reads CASNLSGGVGETQYF. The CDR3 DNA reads TGTGCCAGCAACCTTAGCGGGGGGGTCGGAGAGACCCAGTACTTC.